One sample yielded the 9 T cell receptor beta chains listed below, sequenced in a study of technical replicates of blood from several donors. Clones were sequenced by immunoSEQ multiplex PCR, and TCRdb holds only the in-frame ones, with some missing. Among 75,000 to 95,000 clones, just over 90% were seen once, and the ten largest hold 0.25% to 0.35%. Material: T cells isolated from PBMCs. The receptors were sampled from a human donor in good health.

This chain links TRBV28 with TRBJ2-5; possibly TRBD2 for D (5 bases). Germline CDR1 and CDR2: MDHEN and SYDVKM. Trimming cost V 5 bases and J 5 bases, with 15 bases left between them. This CDR3 has 14 residues. Here the CDR3 DNA reads TGTGCCAGCAGTCCGAGCCCGGGCGGGGAGACCCAGTACTTC. Translation gives CASSPSPGGETQYF. Full variable domain (remainder filled in from reference TRBV28 and TRBJ2-5): DVKVTQSSRYLVKRTGEKVFLECVQDMDHENMFWYRQDPGLGLRLIYFSYDVKMKEKGDIPEGYSVSREKKERFSLILESASTNQTSMYLCASSPSPGGETQYFGPGTRLLVL.

The V gene is TRBV6-5, the J gene TRBJ1-4; 9 bases line up with TRBD1. Germline V gene sequence: CDR1 MNHEY, CDR2 SVGAGI. This CDR3 spans 14 amino acids. Germline trimming cut 6 bases from V and 6 bases from J; bases unmatched to any gene: 5. The CDR3 spells CASSQGQGYEKLFF. The CDR3 DNA sequence: TGTGCCAGCAGCCAGGGACAGGGTTATGAAAAACTGTTTTTT.

The J gene is TRBJ1-6, the V gene TRBV10-2; 8 nucleotides agree with TRBD1. Germline trimming cut 6 bases from V and 7 bases from J; bases unmatched to any gene: 8. CDR1 WSHSY and CDR2 SAAADI come from the germline V gene. The CDR3 sequence is 15 residues long. DNA of the CDR3: TGCGCCAGCAGGAGGGACAGGATCGACAATTCACCCCTCCACTTT. This codes for CASRRDRIDNSPLHF.

CDR3 sequence: CASSSDWETQYF. CDR3 nucleotides: TGTGCCAGCAGTTCGGACTGGGAGACCCAGTACTTC. The rearrangement links TRBV6-5 to TRBJ2-5, with D tentatively TRBD2 (5 bases). Germline CDR1 MNHEY, CDR2 SVGAGI. The ends were cut back, 4 bases at V and 5 bases at J, with 8 bases in the middle. The CDR3 runs to 12 residues.

By sample fraction, this clone is medium-sized. V usage is TRBV6-5 and J usage is TRBJ2-7; D is perhaps TRBD2 (6 bases). Germline CDR1 and CDR2: MNHEY and SVGAGI. CDR3 length: 15 residues. Trimming removed 6 bases at V and 4 bases at J, with 19 bases between. The CDR3 sequence: CASRYLQGGSYEQYF. The CDR3 DNA is TGTGCCAGCAGGTATCTGCAGGGAGGCTCGTACGAGCAGTACTTC.

V gene TRBV18 combines with J gene TRBJ2-6; 7 nucleotides agree with TRBD1. V trimming: 2 bases; J trimming: 2 bases; junction bases outside the gene matches: 6. This CDR3 spans 17 amino acids. CDR1 KGHSH and CDR2 LQKENI come from the germline V gene. The CDR3 sequence: CASSPKTGDAGANVLTF. The CDR3 DNA is TGTGCCAGCTCACCAAAAACAGGGGACGCTGGGGCCAACGTCCTGACTTTC.

In this sample, this clone turned up a few times. The chain employs TRBV9 and TRBJ2-1, with 9 bases matching TRBD2. This CDR3 comprises 16 residues. Germline V gene data show CDR1 as SGDLS and CDR2 as YYNGEE. Germline trimming cut 3 bases from V and 5 bases from J; bases unmatched to any gene: 9. The CDR3 sequence is CASSGERGATDNEQFF. CDR3 in DNA: TGTGCCAGCAGCGGAGAGCGGGGGGCGACGGACAATGAGCAGTTCTTC.

The chain combines TRBV5-5 with TRBJ2-7; possible D gene TRBD2, 5 bases. The V end lost 0 bases, the J end lost 5 bases, and 21 bases lay between the germline ends. Per germline, CDR1 SGHKS and CDR2 YYEKEE (reference sequence). The CDR3 runs 17 residues. The DNA for the CDR3 is TGTGCCAGCAGCTTGGGCGGCGGGCTAGGCGGTTTCAACGAGCAGTACTTC. This sequence encodes CASSLGGGLGGFNEQYF.

This clone was detected once. The rearrangement links TRBV10-2 to TRBJ1-1; the match to TRBD1 covers 8 bases. Germline-derived CDR1 and CDR2 are WSHSY and SAAADI. Trimming at V came to 8 bases and at J to 6 bases, leaving 11 bases not matched to a gene. There are 14 residues in the CDR3. This chain's CDR3 is CASGTQGAWAEAFF. CDR3 bases: TGCGCCAGCGGTACGCAGGGGGCCTGGGCTGAAGCTTTCTTT.